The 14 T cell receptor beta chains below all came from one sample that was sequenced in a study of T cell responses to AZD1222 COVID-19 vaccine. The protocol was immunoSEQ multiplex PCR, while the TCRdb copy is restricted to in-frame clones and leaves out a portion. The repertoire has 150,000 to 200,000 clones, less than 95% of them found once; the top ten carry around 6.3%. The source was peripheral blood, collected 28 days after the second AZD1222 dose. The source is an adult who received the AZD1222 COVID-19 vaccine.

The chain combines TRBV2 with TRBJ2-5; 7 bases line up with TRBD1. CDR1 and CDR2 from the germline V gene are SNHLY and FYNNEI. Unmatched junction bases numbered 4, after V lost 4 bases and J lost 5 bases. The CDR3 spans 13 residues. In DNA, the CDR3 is TGTGCCAGCAGTGGGGCAGGGGGTGAGACCCAGTACTTC. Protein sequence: CASSGAGGETQYF.

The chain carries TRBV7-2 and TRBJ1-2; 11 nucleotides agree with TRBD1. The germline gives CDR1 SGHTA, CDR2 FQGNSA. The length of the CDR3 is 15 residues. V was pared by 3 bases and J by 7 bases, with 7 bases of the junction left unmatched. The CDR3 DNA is TGTGCCAGCAGCTTGGCCAGGACAGGGGGCGGTGGCTACACCTTC. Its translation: CASSLARTGGGGYTF. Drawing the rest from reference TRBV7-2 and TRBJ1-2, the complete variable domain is GAGVSQSPSNKVTEKGKDVELRCDPISGHTALYWYRQSLGQGLEFLIYFQGNSAPDKSGLPSDRFSAERTGGSVSTLTIQRTQQEDSAVYLCASSLARTGGGGYTFGSGTRLTVV.

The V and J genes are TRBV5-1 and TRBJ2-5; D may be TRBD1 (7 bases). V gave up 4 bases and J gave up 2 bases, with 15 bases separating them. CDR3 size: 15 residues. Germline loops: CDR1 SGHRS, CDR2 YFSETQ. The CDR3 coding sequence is TGCGCCAGCAGCAAGGAGGGGACAGCTCAAGAGACCCAGTACTTC. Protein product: CASSKEGTAQETQYF.

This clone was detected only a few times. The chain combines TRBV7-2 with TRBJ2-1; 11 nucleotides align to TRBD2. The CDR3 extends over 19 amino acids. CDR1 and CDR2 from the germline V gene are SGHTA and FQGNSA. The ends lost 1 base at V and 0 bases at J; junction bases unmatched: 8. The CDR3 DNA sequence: TGTGCCAGCAGCTTAGAAGGGACTAGCGGCATGAGCTCCTACAATGAGCAGTTCTTC. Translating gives CASSLEGTSGMSSYNEQFF.

CDR3 in DNA: TGCGCCAGCAGCCTGGGGACAGGGGCGCCCTATGGCTACACCTTC. This gives the protein CASSLGTGAPYGYTF. The rearrangement links TRBV4-1 to TRBJ1-2; 10 nucleotides agree with TRBD1. V lost 4 bases and J lost 4; bases outside the gene matches: 6. The CDR3 covers 15 residues. CDR1 is MGHRA, CDR2 YSYEKL, per germline.

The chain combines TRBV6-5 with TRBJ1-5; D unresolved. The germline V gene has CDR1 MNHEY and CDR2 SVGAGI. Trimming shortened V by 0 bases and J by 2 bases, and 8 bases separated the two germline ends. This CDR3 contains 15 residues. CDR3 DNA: TGTGCCAGCAGTTACTCGATTGGCGGCAATCAGCCCCAGCATTTT. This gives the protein CASSYSIGGNQPQHF.

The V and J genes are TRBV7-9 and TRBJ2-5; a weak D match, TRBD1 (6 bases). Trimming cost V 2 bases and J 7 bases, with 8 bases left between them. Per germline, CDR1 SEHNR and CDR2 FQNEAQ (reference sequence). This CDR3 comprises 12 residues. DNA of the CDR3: TGTGCCAGCAGCTTATTAGGGGGGACCCAGTACTTC. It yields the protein CASSLLGGTQYF.

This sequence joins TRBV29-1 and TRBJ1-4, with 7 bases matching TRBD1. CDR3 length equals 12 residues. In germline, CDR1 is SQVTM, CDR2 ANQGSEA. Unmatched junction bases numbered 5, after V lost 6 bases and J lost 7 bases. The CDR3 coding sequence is TGCAGCGTCGCAAGACAGGGTGAAAAACTGTTTTTT. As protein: CSVARQGEKLFF.

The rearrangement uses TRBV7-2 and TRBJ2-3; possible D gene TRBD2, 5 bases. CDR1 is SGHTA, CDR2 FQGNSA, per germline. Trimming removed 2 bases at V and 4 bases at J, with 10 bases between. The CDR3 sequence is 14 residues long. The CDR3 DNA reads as TGTGCCAGCAGCTTAAGGCTAGCCTCAGATACGCAGTATTTT. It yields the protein CASSLRLASDTQYF.

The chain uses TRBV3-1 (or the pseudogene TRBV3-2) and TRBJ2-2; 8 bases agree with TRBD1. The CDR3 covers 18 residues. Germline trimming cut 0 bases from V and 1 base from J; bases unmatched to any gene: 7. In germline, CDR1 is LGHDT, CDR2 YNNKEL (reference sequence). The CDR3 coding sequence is TGTGCCAGCAGCCAAGAGGTTTCAGGGGGCCGGAACACCGGGGAGCTGTTTTTT. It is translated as CASSQEVSGGRNTGELFF.

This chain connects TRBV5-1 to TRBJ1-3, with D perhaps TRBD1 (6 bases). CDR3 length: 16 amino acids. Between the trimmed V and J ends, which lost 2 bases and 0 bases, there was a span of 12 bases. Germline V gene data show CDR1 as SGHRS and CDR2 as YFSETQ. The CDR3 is CASSFTGRGSGNTIYF. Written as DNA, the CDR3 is TGCGCCAGCAGCTTTACGGGCAGGGGCTCTGGAAACACCATATATTTT.

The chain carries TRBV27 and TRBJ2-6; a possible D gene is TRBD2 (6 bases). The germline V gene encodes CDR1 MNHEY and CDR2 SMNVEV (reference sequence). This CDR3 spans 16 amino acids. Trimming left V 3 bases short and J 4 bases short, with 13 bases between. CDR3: CASSFSPGAGANVLTF. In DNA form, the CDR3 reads TGTGCCAGCAGTTTTTCCCCGGGAGCGGGGGCCAACGTCCTGACTTTC.

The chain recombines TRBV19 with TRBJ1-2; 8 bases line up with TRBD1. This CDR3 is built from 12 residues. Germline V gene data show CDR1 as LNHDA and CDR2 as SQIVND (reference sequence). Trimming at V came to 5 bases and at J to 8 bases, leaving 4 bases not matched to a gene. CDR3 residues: CASSGQGLGYTF. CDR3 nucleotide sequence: TGTGCCAGTAGTGGACAGGGTCTGGGCTACACCTTC.

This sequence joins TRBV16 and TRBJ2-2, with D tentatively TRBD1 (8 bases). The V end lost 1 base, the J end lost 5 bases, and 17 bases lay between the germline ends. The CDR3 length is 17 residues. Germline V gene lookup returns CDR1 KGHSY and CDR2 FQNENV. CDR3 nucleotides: TGTGCCAGCAGCCAATTACCAGGACAGGGAGGGACCGGGGAGCTGTTTTTT. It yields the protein CASSQLPGQGGTGELFF.